This T cell receptor (beta chain) appears in the sequencing data of a study of T-cell reconstitution after alpha-beta-depleted transplantation in children. This sample's TCRbeta library carried unique molecular identifier barcodes. Using its own MiXCR run on the PCR reads, TCRdb lists one record per CDR3 protein. This table has roughly 500,000 distinct CDR3 sequences, about 18% appearing once. The V end was cut by 6 bases, the J end by 5 bases, with 16 bases between. This CDR3 comprises 14 residues. This TCR was sampled from a human donor who donated a stem cell graft to a child with acute lymphoblastic leukemia. This sample comprised PBMCs from the stem cell graft donor, obtained from the stem cell graft. The genes are TRBV12-3 or TRBV12-4 and TRBJ1-1; D perhaps matches TRBD1 (6 bases). CDR3 nucleotide sequence: TGTGCCAGCAGGATCCAGGGGCCAAGGACTGAAGCTTTCTTT. It yields the protein CASRIQGPRTEAFF.